This paragraph reports one T cell receptor beta chain. This entry is derived from a study of monozygotic twins with inflammatory bowel disease. The CDR3 loop spans 15 amino acids. Reprocessing the 5' RACE reads, TCRdb reports a single entry for every CDR3 protein and omits DNA. The sample totals about 300,000 distinct CDR3 sequences. This sequence originates from a human donor with ulcerative colitis or Crohn's disease, or a healthy co-twin of an affected twin (not recorded which). The sample comprised blood. The chain uses TRBV12-3 or TRBV12-4 and TRBJ2-7; TCRdb designates TRBD1, a call that cannot be tested without DNA. The CDR3 is CASSSLRGGYHEQYF.